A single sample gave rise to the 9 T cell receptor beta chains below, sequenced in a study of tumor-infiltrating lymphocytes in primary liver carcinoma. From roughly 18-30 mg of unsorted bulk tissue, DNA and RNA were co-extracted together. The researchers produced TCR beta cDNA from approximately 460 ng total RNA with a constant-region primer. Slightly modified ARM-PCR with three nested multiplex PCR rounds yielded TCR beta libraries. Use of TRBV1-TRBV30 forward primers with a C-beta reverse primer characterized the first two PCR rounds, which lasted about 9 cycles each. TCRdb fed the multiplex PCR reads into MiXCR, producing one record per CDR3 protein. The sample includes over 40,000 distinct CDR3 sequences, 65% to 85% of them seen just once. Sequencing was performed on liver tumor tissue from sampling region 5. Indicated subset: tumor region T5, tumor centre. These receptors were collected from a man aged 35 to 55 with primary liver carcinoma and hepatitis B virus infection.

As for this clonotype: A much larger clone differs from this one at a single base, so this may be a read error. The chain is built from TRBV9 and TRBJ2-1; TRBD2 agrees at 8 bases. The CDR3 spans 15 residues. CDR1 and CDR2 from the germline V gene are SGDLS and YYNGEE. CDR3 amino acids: CASSPGLALGNVQFF. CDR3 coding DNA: TGTGCCAGCAGCCCTGGACTAGCCCTCGGCAATGTGCAGTTCTTC.

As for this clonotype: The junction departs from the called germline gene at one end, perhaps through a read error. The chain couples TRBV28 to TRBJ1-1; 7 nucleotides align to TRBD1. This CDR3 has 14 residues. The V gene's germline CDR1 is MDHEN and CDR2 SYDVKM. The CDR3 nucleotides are TGTGCCAGCATCTCGGGACAGACGAACACTGAAGCCTTCTTT. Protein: CASISGQTNTEAFF.

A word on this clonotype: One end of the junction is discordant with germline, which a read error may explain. DNA for the CDR3: TGTGCCTGCAACTTAGCTTTCTCCATCGAGGATCTTTTT. This encodes CACNLAFSIEDLF. The rearrangement uses TRBV7-9 and TRBJ2-3; D remains unclear. The germline CDR1 and CDR2 sequences are SEHNR and FQNEAQ (reference sequence). The CDR3 totals 13 residues. Supplemented by reference TRBV7-9 and TRBJ2-3, the full variable domain reads DTGVSQNPRHKITKRGQNVTFRCDPISEHNRLYWYRQTLGQGPEFLTYFQNEAQLEKSRLLSDRFSAERPKGSFSTLEIQRTEQGDSAMYLCACNLAFSIEDLFGPGTRLTVL.

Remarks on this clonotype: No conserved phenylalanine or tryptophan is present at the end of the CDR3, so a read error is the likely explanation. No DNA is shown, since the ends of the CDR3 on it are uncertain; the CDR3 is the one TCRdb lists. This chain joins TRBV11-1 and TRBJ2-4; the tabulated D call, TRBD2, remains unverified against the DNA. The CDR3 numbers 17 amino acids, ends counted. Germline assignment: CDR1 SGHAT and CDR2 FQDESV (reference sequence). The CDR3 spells CAGSFPGTSGIKNIQCL.

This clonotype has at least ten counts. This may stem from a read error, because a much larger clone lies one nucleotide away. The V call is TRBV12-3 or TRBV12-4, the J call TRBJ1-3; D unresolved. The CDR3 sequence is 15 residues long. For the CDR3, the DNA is TGTGCCAGCAGTTTTGCTAGTCTCTCTGGAAGCACCATATATTTT. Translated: CASSFASLSGSTIYF.

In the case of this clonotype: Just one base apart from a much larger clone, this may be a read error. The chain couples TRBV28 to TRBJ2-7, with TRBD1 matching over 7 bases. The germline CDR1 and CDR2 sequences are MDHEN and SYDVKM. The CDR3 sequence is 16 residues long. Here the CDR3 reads CASSLDRDLVSYEHYF. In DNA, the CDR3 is TGTGCCAGCAGTTTAGACAGGGATCTTGTCTCCTACGAGCATTACTTC.

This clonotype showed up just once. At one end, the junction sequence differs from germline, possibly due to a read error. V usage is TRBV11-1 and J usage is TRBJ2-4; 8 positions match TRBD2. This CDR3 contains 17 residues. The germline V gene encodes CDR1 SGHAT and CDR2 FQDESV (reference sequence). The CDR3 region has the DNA TGTGCTAGAAGCTTTCCCGGGATTAGCGGGACCAAAAGCATTCAGTACTTC. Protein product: CARSFPGISGTKSIQYF.

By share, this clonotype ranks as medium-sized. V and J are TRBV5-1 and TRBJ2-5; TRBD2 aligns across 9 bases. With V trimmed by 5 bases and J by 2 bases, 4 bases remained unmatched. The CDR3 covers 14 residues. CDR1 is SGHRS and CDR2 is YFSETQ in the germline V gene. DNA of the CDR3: TGCGCCAGCAGGAGCGGGAGGCTTCAAGAGACCCAGTACTTC. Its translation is CASRSGRLQETQYF. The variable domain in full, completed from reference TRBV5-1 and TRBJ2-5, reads KAGVTQTPRYLIKTRGQQVTLSCSPISGHRSVSWYQQTPGQGLQFLFEYFSETQRNKGNFPGRFSGRQFSNSRSEMNVSTLELGDSALYLCASRSGRLQETQYFGPGTRLLVL.

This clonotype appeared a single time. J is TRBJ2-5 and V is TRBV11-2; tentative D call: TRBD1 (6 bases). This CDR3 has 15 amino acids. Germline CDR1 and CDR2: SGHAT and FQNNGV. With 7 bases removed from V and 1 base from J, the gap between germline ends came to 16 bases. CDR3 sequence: CASNLGQGSQETQYF. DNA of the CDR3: TGTGCCAGCAACTTGGGACAAGGATCCCAAGAGACCCAGTACTTC.